The source of this T cell receptor beta chain is a study of regulatory T cells in long-lasting Graves disease (dated by TCRdb to about 2021). About the full investigation: Newly diagnosed Graves' disease patients had taken antithyroid drugs for less than 3 months. Patients with persistent Graves' disease were compared with patients with newly diagnosed Graves' disease using TCR sequencing and RNA sequencing of peripheral blood. The study was conducted in China and was registered as a clinical trial. A total of about 33 samples underwent TCR sequencing: about 13 from persistent and approximately 20 from newly diagnosed Graves' disease patients.

The time point label corresponds to: newly diagnosed GD, antithyroid drugs for less than 3 months. For both TCR sequencing and RNA sequencing, RNA was extracted from PBMCs in TRIzol. The diagnosis of Graves' disease was made according to American Thyroid Association guidelines. The patients came from an endocrinology department in Xi'an, China. From each patient, roughly 9 milliliters of peripheral blood was collected into an EDTA anticoagulant tube. Ficoll Paque Plus density gradient separation was used to isolate PBMCs, and no further T cell sorting was done. An Agilent 2100 Bioanalyzer and agarose gel were used to check RNA quality, while a NanoDrop 2000 measured RNA concentration. Note on this clonotype: What this receptor recognizes is not known. No clone much larger than this one lies a single base away; base qualities are absent.

Beyond this particular receptor, the publication reports: TRBV28, TRBJ1-2 and TRBJ2-5 were preferentially used in persistent disease, while TRBV20-1 and TRBJ2-1 were favored in newly diagnosed disease. A larger number of public clonotypes was shared among persistent patients (2,741) than among newly diagnosed patients (approximately 1,000). The authors acknowledged the small sample size as a limitation that may reduce accuracy. Because the primary lesion, thyroid tissue, could not be accessed, the study looked at peripheral blood alone. Persistent Graves' disease patients showed lower TCR Shannon entropy and fewer highly expanded clones than newly diagnosed patients, suggesting clonal expansion. Sequencing and analysis were limited to the TCR beta chain.

Relative to germline, V is missing 5 bases and J is missing 2 bases, with 10 bases of the junction outside any gene match. The CDR3 holds 15 amino acids from the cysteine to the phenylalanine. Only the CDR3 portion is preserved as DNA: 45 bases, with reading frame beginning at the first base. Based on the germline V gene, the CDR1 and CDR2 sequences are SGHRS and YFSETQ. The method was multiplex PCR. The reads were generated on an Illumina HiSeq 4000. iRepertoire HTBI primers and Arm-PCR amplification of CDR3 regions were used to construct TCR beta libraries. Before sequencing, the PCR products underwent gel purification. The source study handled its data this way. Gene usage analysis of CDR3 amino acid clonotypes used the 62 TRBV and about 15 TRBJ segments found across samples. COPE and FqMerger were used to merge the filtered high-quality paired reads into contigs. BLAST was used to align contigs to IMGT TRBV, TRBD and TRBJ reference genes, and CDR3 was defined according to IMGT. Highly expanded clones were defined as clonotypes with a frequency above 0.1%. Shannon entropy was used to measure repertoire diversity, and the Gini coefficient was used to measure V-J evenness. A clonotype was considered public if more than one individual shared it. The public reads were reanalyzed by TCRdb: fastp trimming at Q25, MiXCR alignment, in-frame beta chains only. Rows merge per CDR3 protein into single entries with the most common DNA and genes. The V and J calls were not made by the authors but by TCRdb's processing. Here the sample has 350,000 to 500,000 distinct CDR3 sequences; 16% occur a single time. The top ten clonotypes cover roughly 23% of the sample.

The same sample was also used in a study of T cells in Graves' hyperthyroidism and ophthalmopathy. As that second study puts it: Stable Graves' hyperthyroidism was defined as the absence of progression to ophthalmopathy over 18 months of follow-up. The hyperthyroidism patients were between 18 and 65 years old and newly diagnosed, with a disease duration of less than 2 months. Any patient with an uncontrolled infection, another autoimmune disease, pregnancy or lactation was excluded. Diagnoses were based on clinical symptoms, serum thyroxine and TRAb, thyroid ultrasound and orbital computed tomography. For the first round of RT-PCR on the TCR CDR3, the HTBI primer set was used together with the Qiagen OneStep RT-PCR kit. Most expanded thyroid clonotypes (frequency above 0.001) were also found in blood, which suggests that blood repertoires may mirror thyroid immune responses. Ophthalmopathy was separated from stable hyperthyroidism by a 13 V-J signature model, with approximately 85% sensitivity and approximately 81% specificity obtained in cross-validation and 80%/75% obtained in testing. In validation, progression to ophthalmopathy was predicted by the model with roughly 71% sensitivity and just over 72% specificity, a median of 6.5 months before onset. To identify TCR V-J signatures that set the groups apart, the researchers used a discovery cohort of about a hundred patients, made up of 40 to 45 with Graves' ophthalmopathy and 57 with stable Graves' hyperthyroidism. Prospective prediction of ophthalmopathy was tested in an independent validation cohort consisting of about 20 hyperthyroidism patients and some 15 patients who later progressed to ophthalmopathy. For training and testing, the 80 to 100 patients in the discovery cohort were randomly divided in a 7:3 ratio. The study also compared thyroid tissue and blood T-cell repertoires from 6 or 7 Graves' hyperthyroidism patients. Following sampling, methimazole starting at 30 mg daily was given to hyperthyroidism patients, and high-dose intravenous methylprednisolone was given to ophthalmopathy patients. Libraries were constructed in a second round of multiplex PCR, after which size selection and purification were performed. Libraries were sequenced paired-end with 100 bp reads on an Illumina HiSeq2000. SOAPnuke was used to process the raw data, throwing out any read that contained adapters or uncalled bases, had a mean Phred below 15, or lacked an exact constant-primer or identifier match. High-quality paired reads were merged with COPE v1.2.5, and unique nucleotide sequences were defined as clonotypes. MiTCR v1.1 was used to align the clonotypes against IMGT TRBV, TRBD and TRBJ reference segments. Only V-J combinations with frequency above 0.0001, covering approximately 99% of repertoires, were analysed. The TCS score was defined as the ratio of F50 (clonal expansion) to E x V (chaos), calculated using BLOSUM62-based TCRdist between CDR3 peptides within each V-J. Welch's t-statistics and random forest reduced roughly 530 V-J features to 10 to 15, which were used in a naive Bayes classifier (R e1071). Sample size was not statistically predetermined, and blinding of investigators to group allocation was not performed. According to the paper, TCR Vbeta CDR3 sequencing was carried out on 135 peripheral blood samples, which came from 40 to 45 ophthalmopathy, around 74 hyperthyroidism and some 17 progressor patients.

The material sequenced was peripheral blood mononuclear cells (PBMCs), taken at new diagnosis, from a patient treated with antithyroid drugs. The TCR sequence derives from a woman younger than 30 with Graves disease. Donor details come from another sample of the same person, matched by shared clones. The chain links TRBV5-1 with TRBJ2-7; 7 central bases correspond to TRBD2. The DNA is TGCGCCAGCAGTCGGAGCGGGAATGAAGCCTACGAGCAGTACTTC. Translated, it gives CASSRSGNEAYEQYF.